This T cell receptor (beta chain) was identified during a study of T cells expressing NK-cell markers. Germline values: CDR1 SNHLY, CDR2 FYNNEI. The CDR3 is 17 residues long. Reanalyzing the 5' RACE reads, TCRdb keeps one entry per CDR3 protein, without DNA. The sample has about 160,000 distinct CDR3 sequences, and its top ten clones hold roughly 21%. Material for sequencing was blood T cells: a sorted CD56 or NKG2C T cell subset, CD4+ or CD8+ T cells, or bulk PBMC T cells (not recorded which). This rearrangement joins TRBV2 to TRBJ2-3; TCRdb indicates TRBD2, and absent DNA this call remains unverified. The source is a man aged 18-75 years in good health. CDR3: CASSESLAGARTDTQYF.